This T cell receptor beta chain was documented in a study of T cells in localized non-small cell lung cancer. The data were produced by immunoSEQ multiplex PCR, yet TCRdb's version contains in-frame clones alone and is incomplete. The sample includes 25,000 to 35,000 clones, about 89% of them seen just once. Germline V gene lookup returns CDR1 SGHTA and CDR2 FQGTGA. Trimming pared 5 bases from V and 7 bases from J, leaving 14 bases between. This CDR3 spans 14 amino acids. The TCR originated in an older female donor with stage I lung adenocarcinoma. Sequencing was performed on peripheral blood, taken before any cancer treatment. The chain recombines TRBV7-3 with TRBJ2-2, with TRBD2 as a possible D gene (5 bases). The CDR3 region is CASSPGLQLGELFF. The CDR3 DNA follows: TGTGCCAGCAGCCCCGGACTCCAGCTCGGGGAGCTGTTTTTT. The variable domain in full, completed from reference TRBV7-3 and TRBJ2-2, reads GAGVSQTPSNKVTEKGKYVELRCDPISGHTALYWYRQSLGQGPEFLIYFQGTGAADDSGLPNDRFFAVRPEGSVSTLKIQRTERGDSAVYLCASSPGLQLGELFFGEGSRLTVL.